The 15 T cell receptor beta chains in this list originate from one sample, sequenced in a study of cytomegalovirus exposure and HLA in healthy donors. PCR was performed using 60 Vbeta and 13 Jbeta primers. Measured with immunoSEQ multiplex PCR; TCRdb has only the in-frame clones, and not every one. The top ten clones hold 3.5% to 4% of a sample with approximately 190,000 clones, about 84% of them seen once. Specimen: PBMCs. The receptor source for this set is a man aged 50-59 years in good health and CMV-seronegative.

This chain joins TRBV6-5 and TRBJ2-7, with TRBD2 as a possible D gene (6 bases). The CDR3 runs 12 residues. Trimming removed 10 bases from V and 1 base from J, with 11 bases in between. Germline CDR1 reads MNHEY; CDR2 reads SVGAGI. CDR3 nucleotide sequence: TGTGCCACCACGGGGGAGTCCTACGAGCAGTACTTC. Residues: CATTGESYEQYF.

The J gene is TRBJ2-7, the V gene TRBV6-5; possibly TRBD2 for D (5 bases). The CDR3 spans 12 residues. Per the germline V gene, CDR1 is MNHEY and CDR2 is SVGAGI. Deletions cut 5 bases from V and 3 bases from J, with 8 bases between. CDR3 DNA sequence: TGTGCCAGCAGTGAACGGGGCTACGAGCAGTACTTC. It yields the protein CASSERGYEQYF.

The V and J genes are TRBV5-4 and TRBJ1-2; unclear D gene. Trimming took 4 bases from V and 4 from J, leaving 17 bases between them. Germline CDR1 reads SGHNT; CDR2 reads YYREEE (reference sequence). The CDR3 is 15 residues long. CDR3 DNA sequence: TGTGCCAGCAGCGTGGACCGCAGTACCTCCTATGGCTACACCTTC. This encodes CASSVDRSTSYGYTF.

Notes on this clone: The limits of the CDR3 on the DNA are not certain, so only TCRdb's listed CDR3 is given. CDR3 sequence: CASSFRARDGYTF. The chain uses TRBV27 and TRBJ1-2; whether TRBD1, the table's D call, matches the DNA was not checked. The CDR3 sequence runs 13 residues, both termini included. Germline values: CDR1 MNHEY, CDR2 SMNVEV (reference sequence).

The V call is TRBV9, the J call TRBJ1-2; TRBD1 might be the D (5 bases). Germline V gene data show CDR1 as SGDLS and CDR2 as YYNGEE. The CDR3 extends over 16 amino acids. V shed 0 bases and J shed 8 bases, with 20 bases lying between them. For the CDR3, the DNA is TGTGCCAGCAGCGTAGACCCAACCCCCAGGGATGAAGGCTACACCTTC. It specifies CASSVDPTPRDEGYTF.

This clone was counted between two and nine times. The V and J genes are TRBV6-1 and TRBJ2-7; TRBD1 aligns across 7 bases. Germline V gives CDR1 MNHNS, CDR2 SASEGT. The ends lost 7 bases at V and 6 bases at J; junction bases unmatched: 3. CDR3 length: 11 amino acids. The CDR3, as DNA: TGTGCCAGCAAAACAGGGGTCGAGCAGTACTTC. Translation gives CASKTGVEQYF.

J is TRBJ1-1 and V is TRBV5-4; D may be TRBD1 (5 bases). The germline CDR1 and CDR2 sequences are SGHNT and YYREEE (reference sequence). With 0 bases removed from V and 5 bases from J, the gap between germline ends came to 14 bases. The CDR3 covers 15 residues. In DNA, the CDR3 is TGTGCCAGCAGCTTGGCCGCGGAGGGGAGGACTGAAGCTTTCTTT. As protein: CASSLAAEGRTEAFF. Full variable domain (outside the CDR3, taken from reference TRBV5-4 and TRBJ1-1): ETGVTQSPTHLIKTRGQQVTLRCSSQSGHNTVSWYQQALGQGPQFIFQYYREEENGRGNFPPRFSGLQFPNYSSELNVNALELDDSALYLCASSLAAEGRTEAFFGQGTRLTVV.

The chain joins TRBV6-1 to TRBJ2-6, with 13 nucleotides matching TRBD2. Per germline, CDR1 MNHNS and CDR2 SASEGT. The CDR3 sequence is 20 residues long. The J segment lost 0 bases and the V segment lost 4 bases, leaving 9 bases of the junction unmatched. In DNA, the CDR3 is TGTGCCAGCAGTGGGGAAGGGACTAGCGGGGTAGGCTCTGGGGCCAACGTCCTGACTTTC. Translating it yields CASSGEGTSGVGSGANVLTF.

Concerning this clone itself: The conserved closing phenylalanine or tryptophan is absent in this CDR3, likely reflecting a read error. No DNA is shown, since the ends of the CDR3 on it are uncertain; the CDR3 is the one TCRdb lists. The chain couples TRBV9 to TRBJ2-7; the table assigns TRBD2, which was not confirmed against the DNA. The CDR3 is 14 residues long, ends included. From germline, CDR1 is SGDLS and CDR2 YYNGEE. This CDR3 is CASSVDHRFSLIFL.

This chain uses TRBV27 with TRBJ1-5, with a tentative D call TRBD1 (6 bases). The CDR3 length is 16 residues. The V end was cut by 0 bases, the J end by 4 bases, with 13 bases between. The germline CDR1 and CDR2 sequences are MNHEY and SMNVEV (reference sequence). CDR3 nucleotide sequence: TGTGCCAGCAGTTTATCTACAACAGGGAAGAATCAGCCCCAGCATTTT. Its protein product is CASSLSTTGKNQPQHF.

The rearrangement links TRBV4-2 to TRBJ1-1, with 7 nucleotides matching TRBD1. Germline assignment: CDR1 LGHNA and CDR2 YNFKEQ. The V segment lost 4 bases and the J segment 8 bases; nucleotides outside the gene matches: 10. CDR3 length: 14 residues. The CDR3 loop reads CASSPSLGTAEAFF. DNA of the CDR3: TGTGCCAGCAGCCCCTCCCTGGGGACAGCAGAAGCTTTCTTT.

CDR3 nucleotides: TGCGCCAGCAGCCCCACAGCTAGCTACTCAGAGACCCAGTACTTC. This translates into CASSPTASYSETQYF. This rearrangement joins TRBV5-1 to TRBJ2-5; D is perhaps TRBD2 (5 bases). V was cut by 4 bases and J by 4 bases, with 17 bases left in between. The germline CDR1 and CDR2 sequences are SGHRS and YFSETQ. This CDR3 has 15 residues.

Details on this clone: The sample has other DNA sequences that encode this CDR3 too. The chain couples TRBV18 to TRBJ1-1, with 8 positions matching TRBD1. V gave up 2 bases and J gave up 7 bases; unmatched junction bases: 0. Germline values: CDR1 KGHSH, CDR2 LQKENI. The CDR3 is 12 residues long. The DNA for the CDR3 is TGTGCCAGCTCACCAGACAGGGGTGAAGCTTTCTTT. This encodes CASSPDRGEAFF.

The V and J genes are TRBV9 and TRBJ2-7, with TRBD2 identical over 7 bases. The V gene's germline CDR1 is SGDLS and CDR2 YYNGEE. CDR3 length: 16 residues. V gave up 4 bases and J gave up 1 base; unmatched junction bases: 11. In nucleotides, the CDR3 is TGTGCCAGCAGCAAAGAGGGACGGGGGGAGTCCTACGAGCAGTACTTC. This codes for CASSKEGRGESYEQYF.

This clone was found a few times. The chain has TRBV19 and TRBJ2-3, with a weak D call TRBD1 (5 bases). The V gene's germline CDR1 is LNHDA and CDR2 SQIVND (reference sequence). V was shortened by 3 bases and J by 3 bases, with 16 bases between the two germline ends. The CDR3 has 16 amino acids. In DNA form, the CDR3 reads TGTGCCAGTAGTATTTCGGCAGGGTTAGTAACAGATACGCAGTATTTT. It yields the protein CASSISAGLVTDTQYF. Variable domain in full (rest from reference TRBV19 and TRBJ2-3): DGGITQSPKYLFRKEGQNVTLSCEQNLNHDAMYWYRQDPGQGLRLIYYSQIVNDFQKGDIAEGYSVSREKKESFPLTVTSAQKNPTAFYLCASSISAGLVTDTQYFGPGTRLTVL.